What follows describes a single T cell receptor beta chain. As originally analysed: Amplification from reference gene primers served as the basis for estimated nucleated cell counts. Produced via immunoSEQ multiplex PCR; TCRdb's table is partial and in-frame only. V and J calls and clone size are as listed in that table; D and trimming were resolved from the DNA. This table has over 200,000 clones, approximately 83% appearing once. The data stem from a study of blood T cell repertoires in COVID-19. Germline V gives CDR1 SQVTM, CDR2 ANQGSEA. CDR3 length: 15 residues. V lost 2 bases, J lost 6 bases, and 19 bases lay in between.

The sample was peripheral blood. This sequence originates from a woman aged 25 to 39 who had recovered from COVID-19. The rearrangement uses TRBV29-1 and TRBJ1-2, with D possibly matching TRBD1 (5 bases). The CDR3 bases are TGCAGCGTTGAAATGTGGTGGGAAGGGGTCGATGGCTACACCTTC. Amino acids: CSVEMWWEGVDGYTF. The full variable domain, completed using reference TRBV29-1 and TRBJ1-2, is SAVISQKPSRDICQRGTSLTIQCQVDSQVTMMFWYRQQPGQSLTLIATANQGSEATYESGFVIDKFPISRPNLTFSTLTVSNMSPEDSSIYLCSVEMWWEGVDGYTFGSGTRLTVV.